Presented here are 15 T cell receptor beta chains from one specimen sequenced in a study of blood T cell repertoires in COVID-19. The data were produced by immunoSEQ multiplex PCR, yet TCRdb's version contains in-frame clones alone and is incomplete. The sample includes roughly 100,000 clones, approximately 80% of them seen just once. The sequenced sample consisted of peripheral blood. The receptors originated from a woman aged 80 or older with acute or convalescent COVID-19.

The chain carries TRBV12-5 and TRBJ2-1; maybe TRBD2 (6 bases). CDR3 length equals 14 residues. Germline CDR1 is LGHNT and CDR2 is FRNRAP. Between the trimmed V and J ends, which lost 1 base and 7 bases, there was a span of 11 bases. The CDR3 protein is CASGLGGILNEQFF. The CDR3 nucleotides are TGTGCTAGTGGTTTGGGCGGGATCCTTAATGAGCAGTTCTTC.

The chain couples TRBV4-2 to TRBJ2-1; 8 nucleotides agree with TRBD2. With V trimmed by 4 bases and J by 0 bases, 8 bases remained unmatched. The CDR3 length is 17 residues. Germline assignment: CDR1 LGHNA and CDR2 YNFKEQ. CDR3 nucleotides: TGTGCCAGCAGCCTAGGAACGGGAGGGAACTCCTACAATGAGCAGTTCTTC. As protein: CASSLGTGGNSYNEQFF.

The chain links TRBV5-1 to TRBJ1-1, with 9 bases that match TRBD1. Losses at the gene ends were 0 bases for V and 8 bases for J; bases not matched to a gene: 8. The V gene's germline CDR1 is SGHRS and CDR2 YFSETQ. The CDR3 is 15 residues long. The CDR3: CASSLGDRAVTEAFF. The CDR3, as DNA: TGCGCCAGCAGCTTGGGGGACAGGGCGGTCACCGAAGCTTTCTTT.

This clone was recorded only once. This chain joins TRBV28 and TRBJ1-5, with a weak D call TRBD1 (5 bases). The germline V and J ends were trimmed by 6 bases and 5 bases, with 8 bases remaining between them. This CDR3 comprises 12 residues. Germline V CDR1 and CDR2: MDHEN, SYDVKM. DNA of the CDR3: TGTGCCAGCAGGCGGGGGGATCAGCCCCAGCATTTT. Its protein is CASRRGDQPQHF.

The chain joins TRBV30 to TRBJ1-6, with 7 bases fitting TRBD1. After removal of 5 bases from V and 0 bases from J, the junction contained 4 bases not matched to a gene. The CDR3 extends over 15 amino acids. Germline V gene lookup returns CDR1 GTSNPN and CDR2 SVGIG (reference sequence). The CDR3 protein is CAWGDRSSYNSPLHF. The CDR3 DNA follows: TGTGCCTGGGGGGACAGAAGCTCCTATAATTCACCCCTCCACTTT.

The chain uses TRBV2 and TRBJ1-5, with 7 bases aligning to TRBD1. This CDR3 spans 14 amino acids. Germline CDR1 is SNHLY and CDR2 is FYNNEI. V shed 2 bases and J 7 bases; nucleotides not matched to a gene: 5. The CDR3 reads CASSERQGWQPQHF. In nucleotides, the CDR3 is TGTGCCAGCAGTGAAAGACAGGGATGGCAGCCCCAGCATTTT.

The rearrangement uses TRBV24-1 and TRBJ1-1, with a tentative D call TRBD1 (6 bases). This CDR3 is 17 amino acids long. V gave up 1 base and J gave up 6 bases, with 20 bases separating them. Per germline, CDR1 KGHDR and CDR2 SFDVKD. The CDR3 DNA reads TGTGCCACCAGTGATTTAGAGGAGGGGGGGCCTTCTTCTGAAGCTTTCTTT. It yields the protein CATSDLEEGGPSSEAFF.

The CDR3 sequence: CASSQVETSGYNEQFF. The CDR3 nucleotides are TGTGCCAGCAGCCAAGTCGAGACTAGCGGTTACAATGAGCAGTTCTTC. The rearrangement links TRBV3-1 (or the pseudogene TRBV3-2) to TRBJ2-1; 9 nucleotides agree with TRBD2. From germline, CDR1 is LGHDT and CDR2 YNNKEL (reference sequence). The CDR3 extends over 16 amino acids. Trimming took 1 base from V and 4 from J; bases not matched to a gene: 5.

This clone was seen only a few times. V usage is TRBV5-5 and J usage is TRBJ2-7, with a tentative D call TRBD1 (7 bases). The CDR3 is 14 residues long. The ends were cut back, 5 bases at V and 0 bases at J, with 12 bases in the middle. Germline values: CDR1 SGHKS, CDR2 YYEKEE (reference sequence). CDR3 protein: CASRAGQSSYEQYF. The CDR3 nucleotides read TGTGCCAGCAGGGCGGGACAGAGCTCCTACGAGCAGTACTTC.

The CDR3 coding sequence is TGCAGCGTCGGACAGTCAACTAGCACAGATACGCAGTATTTT. Protein: CSVGQSTSTDTQYF. The chain couples TRBV29-1 to TRBJ2-3, with a tentative D call TRBD1 (6 bases). Looked up from germline, CDR1 is SQVTM and CDR2 is ANQGSEA. The CDR3 runs to 14 residues. The germline V and J ends were trimmed by 6 bases and 0 bases, with 13 bases remaining between them.

The V call is TRBV4-3, the J call TRBJ2-1; a weak D match, TRBD2 (5 bases). Trimming pared 1 base from V and 7 bases from J, leaving 5 bases between. This CDR3 is 12 amino acids long. From germline, CDR1 is LGHNA and CDR2 YSLEER. This CDR3 is CASSQGGNEQFF. CDR3 sequence (DNA): TGCGCCAGCAGCCAAGGAGGGAATGAGCAGTTCTTC.

This clone was observed once. The chain links TRBV6-5 to TRBJ2-2, with D tentatively TRBD2 (6 bases). Germline loops: CDR1 MNHEY, CDR2 SVGAGI. This CDR3 contains 12 residues. Trimming took off 10 bases at V and 7 bases at J, with 13 bases between the two ends. The CDR3 DNA sequence: TGTGCCATTCTTGGAGGGCTCGGGGAGCTGTTTTTT. Its translation: CAILGGLGELFF.

The genes are TRBV19 and TRBJ1-1, with a possible D match to TRBD1 (5 bases). With 2 bases removed from V and 8 bases from J, the gap between germline ends came to 12 bases. Germline V lookup: CDR1 LNHDA, CDR2 SQIVND (reference sequence). The CDR3 runs 13 residues. The CDR3 bases are TGTGCCAGTAGTATAAAGGGGCTTAAGGAAGCTTTCTTT. Translation gives CASSIKGLKEAFF.

This chain joins TRBV28 and TRBJ1-1, with TRBD1 as a possible D gene (6 bases). The germline V and J ends were trimmed by 3 bases and 5 bases, with 16 bases remaining between them. Germline CDR1 and CDR2: MDHEN and SYDVKM. The CDR3 has 15 amino acids. The CDR3 here is CASSLAGAMGTEAFF. The CDR3 DNA follows: TGTGCCAGCAGTTTGGCAGGGGCGATGGGTACTGAAGCTTTCTTT.

This clone occurred a few times. The chain couples TRBV15 to TRBJ2-2, with TRBD1 matching over 7 bases. The CDR3 is made up of 15 amino acids. Germline assignment: CDR1 LNHNV and CDR2 YYDKDF (reference sequence). V was clipped by 3 bases and J by 4 bases; unmatched bases: 5. As DNA, the CDR3 is TGTGCCACCAGCAGGAGGGGACAGTCCACCGGGGAGCTGTTTTTT. Its translation is CATSRRGQSTGELFF.